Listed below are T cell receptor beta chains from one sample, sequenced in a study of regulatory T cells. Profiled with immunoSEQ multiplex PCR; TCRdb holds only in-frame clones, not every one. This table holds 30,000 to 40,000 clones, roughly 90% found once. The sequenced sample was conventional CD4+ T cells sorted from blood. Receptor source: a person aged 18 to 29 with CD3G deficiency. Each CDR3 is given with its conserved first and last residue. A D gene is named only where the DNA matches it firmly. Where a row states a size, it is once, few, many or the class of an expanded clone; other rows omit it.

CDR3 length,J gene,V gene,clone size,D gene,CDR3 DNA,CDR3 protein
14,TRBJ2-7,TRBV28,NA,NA,TGTGCCAGCAGTCGTAGTGGGGGGGCATTCGAGCAGTACTTC,CASSRSGGAFEQYF
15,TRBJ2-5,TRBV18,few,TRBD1,TGTGCCAGCTCACCACGGACAGGGGGCCAAGAGACCCAGTACTTC,CASSPRTGGQETQYF
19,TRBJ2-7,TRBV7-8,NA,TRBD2,TGTGCCAGCAGCTTAGCCATTAGACTAGCGGGAGGTGGCTCCTACGAGCAGTACTTC,CASSLAIRLAGGGSYEQYF
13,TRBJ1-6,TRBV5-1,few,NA,TGCGCCAGCAGCTTCGAGGGGACGCCACCCCTCCACTTT,CASSFEGTPPLHF
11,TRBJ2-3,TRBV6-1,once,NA,TGTGCCAGCAGTGCGACCTATACGCAGTATTTT,CASSATYTQYF
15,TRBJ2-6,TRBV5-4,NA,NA,TGTGCCAGCAGCTCGGGGCGATCTGGGGCCAACGTCCTGACTTTC,CASSSGRSGANVLTF
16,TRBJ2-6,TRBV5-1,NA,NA,TGCGCCAGCAGCTTGGGACCGGGGCGGGCCGGCAACGTCCTGACTTTC,CASSLGPGRAGNVLTF
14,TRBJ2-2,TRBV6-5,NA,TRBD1,TGTGCCAGCAGTTACCGCAGGGGGCGCGGGGAGCTGTTTTTT,CASSYRRGRGELFF
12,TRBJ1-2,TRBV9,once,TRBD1,TGTGCCAGCAGTGACCAGGGGGGTGGCTACACCTTC,CASSDQGGGYTF
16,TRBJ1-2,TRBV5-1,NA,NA,TGCGCCAGCAGCCCAGGAGACCCGGGGGCGGACTATGGCTACACCTTC,CASSPGDPGADYGYTF
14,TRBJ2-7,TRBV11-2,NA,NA,TGTGCCAGCACCGCCTCCCCAGAAACCTACGAGCAGTACTTC,CASTASPETYEQYF
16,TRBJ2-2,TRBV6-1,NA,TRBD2,TGTGCCAGCAGTGAAGCAGTATGGGCGGGGGCCGGGGAGCTGTTTTTT,CASSEAVWAGAGELFF
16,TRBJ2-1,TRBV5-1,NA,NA,TGCGCCAGCAGCTTCAGGGGGGGCGCTTCCTACAATGAGCAGTTCTTC,CASSFRGGASYNEQFF
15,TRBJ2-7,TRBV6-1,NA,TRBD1,TGTGCCAGCAGTGAAGGGGGACAGGGGGACTACGAGCAGTACTTC,CASSEGGQGDYEQYF
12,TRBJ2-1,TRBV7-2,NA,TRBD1,TGTGCCAGCAGCGCCGACAGGGGCCTCCAGTTCTTC,CASSADRGLQFF
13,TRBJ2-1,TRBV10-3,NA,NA,TGTGCCATCAGTGAGTCTCAGGGAGGTGAGCAGTTCTTC,CAISESQGGEQFF
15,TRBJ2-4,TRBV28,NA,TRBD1,TGTGCCAGCAGTACATCCTCCGGGACAGGGAACATTCAGTACTTC,CASSTSSGTGNIQYF
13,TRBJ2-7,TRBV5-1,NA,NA,TGCGCCAGCAGCTTGGGTTGGGGGGACGAGCAGTACTTC,CASSLGWGDEQYF
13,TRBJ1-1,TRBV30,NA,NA,TGTGCCTGGAGTTTCCGATCAACCACTGAAGCTTTCTTT,CAWSFRSTTEAFF
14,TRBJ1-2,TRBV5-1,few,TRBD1,TGCGCCAGCAGCTCCAGGACAGGGGGCTATGGCTACACCTTC,CASSSRTGGYGYTF
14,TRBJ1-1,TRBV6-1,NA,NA,TGTGCCAGCAGCCTAATCCCGTCGACCTCGACACTCACTTTT,CASSLIPSTSTLTF
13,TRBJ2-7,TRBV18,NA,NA,TGTGCCAGCTCGACGGACAGCCCCTACGAGCAGTACTTC,CASSTDSPYEQYF
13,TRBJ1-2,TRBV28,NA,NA,TGTGCCAGCAGTTTACGAGGTGCGGGAGGCTACACCTTC,CASSLRGAGGYTF
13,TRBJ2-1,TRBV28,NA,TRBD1,TGTGCCACCAGACAGGGTTCCTACAATGAGCAGTTCTTC,CATRQGSYNEQFF
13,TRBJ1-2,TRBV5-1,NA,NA,TGCGCCAGCAGCTTAGACCCCAGAAGTGGCTACACCTTC,CASSLDPRSGYTF
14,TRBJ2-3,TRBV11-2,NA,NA,TGTGCCAGCAGCTTAGGGGTGATGGCAGATACGCAGTATTTT,CASSLGVMADTQYF
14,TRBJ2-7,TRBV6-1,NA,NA,TGTGCCAGCAGTGGAAGATACGGTACCTACGAGCAGTACTTC,CASSGRYGTYEQYF
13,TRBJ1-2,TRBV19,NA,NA,TGTGCCAGTAGTACTTGGACAAGACATGGCTACACCTTC,CASSTWTRHGYTF
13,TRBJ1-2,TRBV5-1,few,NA,TGCGCCAGCAGCCCGGGACACAACACAGGCTACACCTTC,CASSPGHNTGYTF
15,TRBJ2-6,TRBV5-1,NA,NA,TGCGCCAGCAGCTTGGCCGGGCCTGGGGCCAACGTCCTGACTTTC,CASSLAGPGANVLTF
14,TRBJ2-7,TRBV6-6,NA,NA,TGTGCCAGCAGCCAAAAACAGGGTCCCTACGAGCAGTACTTC,CASSQKQGPYEQYF
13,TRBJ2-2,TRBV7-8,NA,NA,TGTGCCAGCAGCATATGGGCCAGCGGGGAGCTGTTTTTT,CASSIWASGELFF
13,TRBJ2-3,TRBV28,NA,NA,TGTGCCAGCAGTGGGTGGGGCACAGATACGCAGTATTTT,CASSGWGTDTQYF
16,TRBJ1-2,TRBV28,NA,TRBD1,TGTGCCAGCAGTTTCCCACCGGGACAGGGGGAAAGAGGCTACACCTTC,CASSFPPGQGERGYTF
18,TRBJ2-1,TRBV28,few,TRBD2,TGTGCCAGCAGTTCGGGGGGGAGAGCCCTGAAATCCTACAATGAGCAGTTCTTC,CASSSGGRALKSYNEQFF
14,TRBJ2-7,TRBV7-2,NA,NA,TGTGCCAGCAGCTTAATGGGACTGGCGCACGAGCAGTACTTC,CASSLMGLAHEQYF
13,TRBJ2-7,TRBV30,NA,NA,TGTGCCTGGAGTACCCGTGGTGCTCGGGGGCAGTACTTC,CAWSTRGARGQYF
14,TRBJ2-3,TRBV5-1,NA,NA,TGCGCCAGCAGCTTGGCCGGGAGACCAGATACGCAGTATTTT,CASSLAGRPDTQYF
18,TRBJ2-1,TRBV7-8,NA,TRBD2,TGTGCCAGCAGCTTAGGTCGGCTAGCGGGATCCCAGGGCAATGAGCAGTTCTTC,CASSLGRLAGSQGNEQFF
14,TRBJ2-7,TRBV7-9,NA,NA,TGTGCCAGCAGCTTACTTTCCCGGCTGTACGAGCAGTACTTC,CASSLLSRLYEQYF
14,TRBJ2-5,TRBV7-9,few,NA,TGTGCCAGCAGCTCCCCACCGTGGGCAGAGACCCAGTACTTC,CASSSPPWAETQYF